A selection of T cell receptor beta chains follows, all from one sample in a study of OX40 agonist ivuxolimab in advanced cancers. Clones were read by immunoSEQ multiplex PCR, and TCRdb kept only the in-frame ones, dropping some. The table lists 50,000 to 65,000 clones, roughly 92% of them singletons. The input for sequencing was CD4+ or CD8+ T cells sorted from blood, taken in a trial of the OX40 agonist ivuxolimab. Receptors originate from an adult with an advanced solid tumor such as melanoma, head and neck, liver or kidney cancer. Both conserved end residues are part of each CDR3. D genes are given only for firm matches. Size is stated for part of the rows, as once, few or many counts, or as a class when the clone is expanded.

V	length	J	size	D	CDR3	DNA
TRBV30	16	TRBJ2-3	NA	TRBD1	CAWSTGTGGFTDTQYF	TGTGCCTGGAGTACTGGGACAGGAGGGTTCACAGATACGCAGTATTTT
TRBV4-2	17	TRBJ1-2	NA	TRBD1	CASSHDTPKQGSEGYTF	TGTGCCAGCAGCCATGATACGCCGAAACAGGGGTCGGAAGGCTACACCTTC
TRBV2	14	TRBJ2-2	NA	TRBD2	CVKERESNTGELFF	TGTGTAAAGGAGCGGGAGTCGAACACCGGGGAGCTGTTTTTT
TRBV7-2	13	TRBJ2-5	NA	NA	CASSFYGGETQYF	TGTGCCAGCAGCTTCTACGGGGGTGAGACCCAGTACTTC
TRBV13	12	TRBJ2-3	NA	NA	CASGRGTDTQYF	TGTGCCAGCGGCAGGGGCACAGATACGCAGTATTTT
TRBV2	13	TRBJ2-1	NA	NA	CASSENWGGEQFF	TGTGCCAGCAGTGAGAACTGGGGGGGCGAGCAGTTCTTC
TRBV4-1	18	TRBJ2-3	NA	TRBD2	CASSQVGASGGARDTQYF	TGCGCCAGCAGCCAAGTGGGGGCTAGCGGGGGGGCCAGAGATACGCAGTATTTT
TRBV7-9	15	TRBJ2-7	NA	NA	CASSLAPGFSYEQYF	TGTGCCAGCAGCTTAGCGCCGGGGTTCTCCTACGAGCAGTACTTC
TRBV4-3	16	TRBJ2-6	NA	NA	CASSQEVGAGANVLTF	TGCGCCAGCAGCCAAGAGGTAGGGGCTGGGGCCAACGTCCTGACTTTC
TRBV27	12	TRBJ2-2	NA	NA	CASSLYTGELFF	TGTGCCAGCAGCCTTTACACCGGGGAGCTGTTTTTT
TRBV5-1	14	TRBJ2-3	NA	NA	CASSGRENTDTQYF	TGCGCCAGCAGTGGCAGGGAAAACACAGATACGCAGTATTTT
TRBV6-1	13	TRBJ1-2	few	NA	CASSDSREDGYTF	TGTGCCAGCAGTGATTCGAGGGAAGATGGCTACACCTTC
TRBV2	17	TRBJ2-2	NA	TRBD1	CASSTTSQGAHTGELFF	TGTGCCAGCAGTACAACCAGCCAGGGGGCGCATACCGGGGAGCTGTTTTTT
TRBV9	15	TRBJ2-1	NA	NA	CASSVIGGYYNEQFF	TGTGCCAGCAGCGTTATCGGGGGCTACTACAATGAGCAGTTCTTC
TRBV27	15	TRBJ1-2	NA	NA	CASSLQARGSYGYTF	TGTGCCAGCAGTTTACAGGCGAGAGGGAGCTATGGCTACACCTTC
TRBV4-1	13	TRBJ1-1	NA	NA	CASSPVGGTEAFF	TGCGCCAGCAGCCCTGTGGGTGGCACTGAAGCTTTCTTT
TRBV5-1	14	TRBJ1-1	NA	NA	CASSLTGRNTEAFF	TGCGCCAGCAGCTTGACAGGTAGGAACACTGAAGCTTTCTTT